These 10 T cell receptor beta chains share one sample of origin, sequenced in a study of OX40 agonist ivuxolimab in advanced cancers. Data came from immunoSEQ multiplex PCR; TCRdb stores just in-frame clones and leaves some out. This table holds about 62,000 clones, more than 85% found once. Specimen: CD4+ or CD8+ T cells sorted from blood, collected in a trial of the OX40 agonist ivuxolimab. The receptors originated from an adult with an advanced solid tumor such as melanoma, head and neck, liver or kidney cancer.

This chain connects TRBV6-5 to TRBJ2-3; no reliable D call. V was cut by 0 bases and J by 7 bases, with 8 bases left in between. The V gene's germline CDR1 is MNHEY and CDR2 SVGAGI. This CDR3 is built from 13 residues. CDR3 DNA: TGTGCCAGCAGTTACTCCACCACTTATACGCAGTATTTT. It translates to CASSYSTTYTQYF.

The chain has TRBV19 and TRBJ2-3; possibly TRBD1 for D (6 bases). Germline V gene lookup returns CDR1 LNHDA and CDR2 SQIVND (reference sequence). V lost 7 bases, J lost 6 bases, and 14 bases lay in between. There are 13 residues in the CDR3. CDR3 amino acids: CASKYREKDTQYF. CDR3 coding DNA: TGTGCCAGTAAATACAGGGAGAAGGATACGCAGTATTTT. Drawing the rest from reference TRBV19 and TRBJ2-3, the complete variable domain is DGGITQSPKYLFRKEGQNVTLSCEQNLNHDAMYWYRQDPGQGLRLIYYSQIVNDFQKGDIAEGYSVSREKKESFPLTVTSAQKNPTAFYLCASKYREKDTQYFGPGTRLTVL.

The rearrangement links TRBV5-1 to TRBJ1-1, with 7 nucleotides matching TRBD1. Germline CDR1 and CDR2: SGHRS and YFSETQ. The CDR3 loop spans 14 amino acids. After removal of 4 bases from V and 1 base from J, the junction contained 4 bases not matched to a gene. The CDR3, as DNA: TGCGCCAGCAGCATAGGACAGGAGAACACTGAAGCTTTCTTT. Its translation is CASSIGQENTEAFF.

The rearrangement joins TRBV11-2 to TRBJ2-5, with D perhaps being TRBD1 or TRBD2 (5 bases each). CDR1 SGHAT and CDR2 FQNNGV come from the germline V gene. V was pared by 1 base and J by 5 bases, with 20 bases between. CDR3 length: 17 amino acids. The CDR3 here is CASSLVGAGHGGETQYF. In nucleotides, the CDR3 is TGTGCCAGCAGCTTAGTGGGCGCAGGACACGGCGGGGAGACCCAGTACTTC.

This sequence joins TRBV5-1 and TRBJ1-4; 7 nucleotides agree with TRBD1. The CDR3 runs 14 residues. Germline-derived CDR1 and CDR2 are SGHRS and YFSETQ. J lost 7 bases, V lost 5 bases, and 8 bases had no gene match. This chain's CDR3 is CASRLGQTFEKLFF. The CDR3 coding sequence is TGCGCCAGCAGACTGGGACAGACATTTGAAAAACTGTTTTTT.

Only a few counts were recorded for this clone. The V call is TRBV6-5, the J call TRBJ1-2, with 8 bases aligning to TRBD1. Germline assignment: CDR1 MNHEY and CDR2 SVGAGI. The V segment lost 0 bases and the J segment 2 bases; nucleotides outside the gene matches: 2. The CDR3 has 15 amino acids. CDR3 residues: CASSYSTGANYGYTF. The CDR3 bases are TGTGCCAGCAGTTACTCGACAGGGGCCAACTATGGCTACACCTTC.

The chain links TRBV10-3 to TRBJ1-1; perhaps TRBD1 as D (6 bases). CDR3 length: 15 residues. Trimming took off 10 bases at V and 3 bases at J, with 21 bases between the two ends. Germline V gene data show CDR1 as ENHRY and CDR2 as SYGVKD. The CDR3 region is CATHSRGGKDTEAFF. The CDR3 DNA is TGTGCCACCCATTCTAGGGGGGGTAAGGACACTGAAGCTTTCTTT.

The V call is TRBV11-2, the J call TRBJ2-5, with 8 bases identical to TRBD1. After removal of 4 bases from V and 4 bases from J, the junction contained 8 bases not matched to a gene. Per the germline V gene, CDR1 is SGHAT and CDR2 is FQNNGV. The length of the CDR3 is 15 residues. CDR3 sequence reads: CASSWQGAVGETQYF. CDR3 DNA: TGTGCCAGCAGCTGGCAGGGGGCGGTAGGAGAGACCCAGTACTTC.

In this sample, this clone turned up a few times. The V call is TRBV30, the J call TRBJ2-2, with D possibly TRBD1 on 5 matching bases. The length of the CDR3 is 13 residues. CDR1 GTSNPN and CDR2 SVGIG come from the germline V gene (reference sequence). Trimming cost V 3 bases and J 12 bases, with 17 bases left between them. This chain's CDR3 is CAWRSSNQGKLFF. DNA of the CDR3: TGTGCCTGGAGGTCATCGAACCAGGGAAAGCTGTTTTTT.

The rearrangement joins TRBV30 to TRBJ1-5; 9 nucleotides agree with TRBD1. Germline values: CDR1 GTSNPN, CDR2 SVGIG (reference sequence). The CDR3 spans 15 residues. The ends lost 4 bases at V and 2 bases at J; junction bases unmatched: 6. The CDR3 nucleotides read TGTGCCTGGAAGGGACAGGGTCCTGGCAATCAGCCCCAGCATTTT. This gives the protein CAWKGQGPGNQPQHF.